This T cell receptor (beta chain) was retrieved from a study of identical twins. As for this clonotype: Its specificity is unknown.

Every donor was a healthy Caucasian. Findings of the study overall: Out-of-frame beta sequences exhibited a weaker degree of excess twin sharing. Part of the zero-insertion signal could reflect confounding by invariant MAIT and iNKT cells. Abundant beta clonotypes from cord blood bore fewer insertions; memory repertoires lacked this pattern.

Per the germline V gene, CDR1 is SNHLY and CDR2 is FYNNEI. The length of the CDR3 is 12 residues. V lost 7 bases and J 6 bases, leaving 11 bases between the germline ends. TCRdb fed the 5' RACE reads into MiXCR, producing one record per CDR3 protein. The sample has about 660,000 distinct CDR3 sequences, less than 10% seen once. The sample was also linked to a second study, of yellow fever vaccine responses in identical twins.

V usage is TRBV2 and J usage is TRBJ2-3, with a possible D match to TRBD2 (5 bases). The sample consisted of PBMCs. This sequence was found in a woman aged 18 to 35 in good health. CDR3 nucleotide sequence: TGTGCCAGCAACGGAATAGCGGATACGCAGTATTTT. It yields the protein CASNGIADTQYF.